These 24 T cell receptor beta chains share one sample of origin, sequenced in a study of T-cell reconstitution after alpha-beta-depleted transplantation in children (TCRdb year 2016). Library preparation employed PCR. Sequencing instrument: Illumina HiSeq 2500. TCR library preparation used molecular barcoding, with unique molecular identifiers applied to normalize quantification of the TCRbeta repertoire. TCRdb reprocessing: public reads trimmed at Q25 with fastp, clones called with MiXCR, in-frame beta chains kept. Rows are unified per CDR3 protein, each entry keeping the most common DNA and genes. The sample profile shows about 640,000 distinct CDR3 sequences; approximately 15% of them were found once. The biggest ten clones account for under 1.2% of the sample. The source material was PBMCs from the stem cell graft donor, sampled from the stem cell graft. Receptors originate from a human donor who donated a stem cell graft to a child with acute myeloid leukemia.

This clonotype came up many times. Here the CDR3 DNA reads TGTGCCTGGAGTGGGGGGGGAGGGCTCAATGAGCAGTTCTTC. Encoded protein: CAWSGGGGLNEQFF. J is TRBJ2-1 and V is TRBV30; 7 positions agree with TRBD2. The CDR3 loop spans 14 amino acids. The ends lost 1 base at V and 6 bases at J; junction bases unmatched: 6. In germline, CDR1 is GTSNPN, CDR2 SVGIG (reference sequence).

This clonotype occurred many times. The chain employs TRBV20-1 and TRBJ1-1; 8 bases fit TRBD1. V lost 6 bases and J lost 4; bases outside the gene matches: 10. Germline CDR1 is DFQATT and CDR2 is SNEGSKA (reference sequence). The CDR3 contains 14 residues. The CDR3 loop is CSASITGGGTEAFF. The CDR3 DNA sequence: TGCAGTGCAAGCATTACAGGGGGGGGCACTGAAGCTTTCTTT.

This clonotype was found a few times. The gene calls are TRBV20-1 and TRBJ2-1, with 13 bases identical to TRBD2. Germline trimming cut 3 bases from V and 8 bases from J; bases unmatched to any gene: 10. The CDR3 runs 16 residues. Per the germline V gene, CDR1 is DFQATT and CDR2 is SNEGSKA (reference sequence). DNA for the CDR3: TGCAGTGCTAGGGGGTTGGGACTAGCGGGGATCCATGAGCAGTTCTTC. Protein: CSARGLGLAGIHEQFF.

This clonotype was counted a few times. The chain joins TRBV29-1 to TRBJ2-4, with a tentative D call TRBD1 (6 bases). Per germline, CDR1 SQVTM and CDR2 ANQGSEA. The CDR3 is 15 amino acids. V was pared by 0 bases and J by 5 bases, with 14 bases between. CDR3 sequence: CSVEDLQQGENIQYF. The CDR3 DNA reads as TGCAGCGTTGAAGATCTTCAACAGGGCGAAAACATTCAGTACTTC.

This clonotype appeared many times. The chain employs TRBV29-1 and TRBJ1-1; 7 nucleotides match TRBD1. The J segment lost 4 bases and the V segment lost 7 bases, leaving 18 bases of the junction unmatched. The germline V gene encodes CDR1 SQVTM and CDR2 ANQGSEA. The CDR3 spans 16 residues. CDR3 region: CSADRDFLQWSTEAFF. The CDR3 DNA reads TGCAGCGCAGACAGGGATTTCTTGCAGTGGAGCACTGAAGCTTTCTTT.

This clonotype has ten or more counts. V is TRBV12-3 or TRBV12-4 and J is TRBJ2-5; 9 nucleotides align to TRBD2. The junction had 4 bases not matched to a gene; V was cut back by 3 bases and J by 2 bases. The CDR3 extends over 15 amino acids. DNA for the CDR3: TGTGCCAGCAGTTTTGGTACTAGCGGGCAAGAGACCCAGTACTTC. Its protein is CASSFGTSGQETQYF.

CDR3 nucleotide sequence: TGTGCCAGCATCGGGCGAGCGGGGGCGCTCCCCGGGGAGCTGTTTTTT. This translates into CASIGRAGALPGELFF. The chain is built from TRBV2 and TRBJ2-2; 8 positions agree with TRBD2. V lost 7 bases and J lost 6; bases outside the gene matches: 13. The CDR3 runs to 16 residues. CDR1 SNHLY and CDR2 FYNNEI come from the germline V gene.

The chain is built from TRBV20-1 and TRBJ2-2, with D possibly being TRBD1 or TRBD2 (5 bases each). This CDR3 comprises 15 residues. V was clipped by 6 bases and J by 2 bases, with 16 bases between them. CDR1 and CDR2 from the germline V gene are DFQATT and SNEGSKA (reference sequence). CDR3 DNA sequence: TGCAGTGCAAATACCGGGACGGCAAACACCGGGGAGCTGTTTTTT. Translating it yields CSANTGTANTGELFF.

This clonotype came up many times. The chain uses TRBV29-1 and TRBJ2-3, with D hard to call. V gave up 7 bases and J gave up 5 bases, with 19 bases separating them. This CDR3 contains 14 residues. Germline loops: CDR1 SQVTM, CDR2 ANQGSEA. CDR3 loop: CSAGPNAALDTQYF. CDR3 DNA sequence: TGCAGCGCTGGACCGAACGCAGCCTTAGATACGCAGTATTTT.

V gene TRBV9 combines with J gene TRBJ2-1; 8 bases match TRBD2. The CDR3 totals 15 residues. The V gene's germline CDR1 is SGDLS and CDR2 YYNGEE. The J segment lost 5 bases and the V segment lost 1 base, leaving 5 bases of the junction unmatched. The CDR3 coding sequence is TGTGCCAGCAGCGTACGGGGGGGTTTAGACAATGAGCAGTTCTTC. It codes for CASSVRGGLDNEQFF. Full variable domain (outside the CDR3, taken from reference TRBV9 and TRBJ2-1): DSGVTQTPKHLITATGQRVTLRCSPRSGDLSVYWYQQSLDQGLQFLIQYYNGEERAKGNILERFSAQQFPDLHSELNLSSLELGDSALYFCASSVRGGLDNEQFFGPGTRLTVL.

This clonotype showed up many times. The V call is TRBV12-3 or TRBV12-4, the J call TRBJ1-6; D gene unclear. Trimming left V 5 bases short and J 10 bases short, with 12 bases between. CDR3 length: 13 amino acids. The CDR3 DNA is TGTGCCAGCAGTCTTGCAACGGGGTCACCCCTCCACTTT. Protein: CASSLATGSPLHF.

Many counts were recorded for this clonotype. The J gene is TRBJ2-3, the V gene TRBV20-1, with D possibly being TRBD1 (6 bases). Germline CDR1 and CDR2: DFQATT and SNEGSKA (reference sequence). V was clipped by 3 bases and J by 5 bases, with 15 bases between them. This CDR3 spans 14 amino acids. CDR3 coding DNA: TGCAGTGCTAGTCCCCGACAGGTCGGAGATACGCAGTATTTT. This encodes CSASPRQVGDTQYF.

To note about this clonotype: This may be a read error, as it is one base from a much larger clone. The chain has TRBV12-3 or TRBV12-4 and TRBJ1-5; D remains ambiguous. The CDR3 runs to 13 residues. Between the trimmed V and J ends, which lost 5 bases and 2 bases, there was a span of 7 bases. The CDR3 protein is CASSKVGNQPQHF. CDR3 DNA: TGTGCCAGCAGTAAGGTCGGCAATCAGCCCCAGCATTTT.

This chain's CDR3 is CSALRHRGNQPQHF. CDR3 nucleotide sequence: TGCAGTGCCCTAAGACATAGGGGAAATCAGCCCCAGCATTTT. This rearrangement joins TRBV20-1 to TRBJ1-5, with D perhaps matching TRBD1 (5 bases). Trimming stripped 6 bases from V and 4 bases from J, with 16 bases between. CDR3 length equals 14 residues. The germline gives CDR1 DFQATT, CDR2 SNEGSKA (reference sequence).

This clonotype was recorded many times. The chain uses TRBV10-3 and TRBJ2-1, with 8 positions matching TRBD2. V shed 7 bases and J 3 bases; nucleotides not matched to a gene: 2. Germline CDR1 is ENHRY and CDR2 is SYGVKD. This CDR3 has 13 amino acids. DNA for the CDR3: TGTGCCATCACCGGGGGGGTCTACAATGAGCAGTTCTTC. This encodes CAITGGVYNEQFF.

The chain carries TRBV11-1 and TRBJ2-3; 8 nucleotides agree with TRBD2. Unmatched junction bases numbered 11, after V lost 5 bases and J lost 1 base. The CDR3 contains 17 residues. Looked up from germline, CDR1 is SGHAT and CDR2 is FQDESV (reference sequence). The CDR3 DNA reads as TGTGCCAGCAGCCAACGAAAGACTAGCGTTGGCACAGATACGCAGTATTTT. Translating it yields CASSQRKTSVGTDTQYF.

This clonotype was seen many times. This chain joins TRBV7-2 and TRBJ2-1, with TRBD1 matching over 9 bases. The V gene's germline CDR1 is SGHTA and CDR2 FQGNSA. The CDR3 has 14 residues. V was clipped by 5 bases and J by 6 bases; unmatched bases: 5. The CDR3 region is CASSRGQGLNEQFF. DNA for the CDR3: TGTGCCAGCAGCCGAGGACAGGGGCTCAATGAGCAGTTCTTC.

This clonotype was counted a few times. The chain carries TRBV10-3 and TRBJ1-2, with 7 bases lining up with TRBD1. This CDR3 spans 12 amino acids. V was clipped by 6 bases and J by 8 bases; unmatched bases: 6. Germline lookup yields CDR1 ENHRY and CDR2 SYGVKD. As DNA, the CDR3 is TGTGCCATCAGATCTACAGGGGACGGCTACACCTTC. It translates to CAIRSTGDGYTF.

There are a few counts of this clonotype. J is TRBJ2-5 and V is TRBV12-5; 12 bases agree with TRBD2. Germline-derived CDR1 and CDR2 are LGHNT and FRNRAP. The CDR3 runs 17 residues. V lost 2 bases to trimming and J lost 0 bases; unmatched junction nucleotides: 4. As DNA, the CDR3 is TGTGCTAGTGGTTTGATCCGGACTAGCGGGAACCAAGAGACCCAGTACTTC. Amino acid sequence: CASGLIRTSGNQETQYF.

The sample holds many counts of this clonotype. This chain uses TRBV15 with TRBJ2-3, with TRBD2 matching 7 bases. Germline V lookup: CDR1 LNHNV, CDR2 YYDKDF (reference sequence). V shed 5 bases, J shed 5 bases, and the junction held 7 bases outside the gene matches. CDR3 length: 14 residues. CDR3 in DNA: TGTGCCACCAGCGAAGGATCGGGAGGAGATACGCAGTATTTT. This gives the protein CATSEGSGGDTQYF.

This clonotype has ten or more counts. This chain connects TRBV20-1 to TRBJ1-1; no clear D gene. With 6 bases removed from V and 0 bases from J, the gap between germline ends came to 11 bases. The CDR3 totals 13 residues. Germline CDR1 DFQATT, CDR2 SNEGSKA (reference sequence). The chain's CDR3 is CSAPRELNTEAFF. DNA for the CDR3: TGCAGTGCCCCGAGGGAGCTGAACACTGAAGCTTTCTTT.

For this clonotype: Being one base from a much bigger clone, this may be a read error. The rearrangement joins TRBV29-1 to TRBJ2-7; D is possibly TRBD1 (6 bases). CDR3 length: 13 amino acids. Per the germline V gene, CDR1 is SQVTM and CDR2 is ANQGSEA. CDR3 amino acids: CSVGRTGNYEHYF. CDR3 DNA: TGCAGCGTGGGGCGCACAGGGAACTACGAGCATTACTTC.

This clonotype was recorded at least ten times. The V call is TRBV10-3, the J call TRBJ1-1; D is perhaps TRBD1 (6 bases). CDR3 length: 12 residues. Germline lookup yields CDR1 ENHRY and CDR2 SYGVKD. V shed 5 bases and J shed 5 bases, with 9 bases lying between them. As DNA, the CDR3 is TGTGCCATCAGTCCACAGGGAACTGAAGCTTTCTTT. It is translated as CAISPQGTEAFF.

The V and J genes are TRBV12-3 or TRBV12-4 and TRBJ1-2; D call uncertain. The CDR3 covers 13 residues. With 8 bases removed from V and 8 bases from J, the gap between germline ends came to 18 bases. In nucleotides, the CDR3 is TGTGCCAGCCATCAGGTCCCTGGAATAGGCTACACCTTC. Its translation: CASHQVPGIGYTF.